At least ten counts were recorded for the clone carrying this T cell receptor beta chain. Antigen: not known. The data were taken from a study of CD8 T cells in ankylosing spondylitis. General study points: Among TCR beta sequences, a motif of eight or nine highly homologous variants appeared characteristic of ankylosing spondylitis blood. Disease-associated clonotypes exhibited CD8+ identity and were relatively infrequent in peripheral blood.

V lost 2 bases and J 0 bases, leaving 5 bases between the germline ends. Germline lookup yields CDR1 ENHRY and CDR2 SYGVKD. The CDR3 loop spans 15 amino acids. The authors made TCR beta libraries by quantitative 5'-RACE with molecular barcodes. MiXCR, run by TCRdb on the 5' RACE reads, gives a single entry per CDR3 protein. The profile covers 250,000 to 350,000 distinct CDR3 sequences, with around 7.6% appearing a single time and 13% to 15% taken by the ten largest. V and J are TRBV10-3 and TRBJ2-6; D not certain. This sequence originates from a male donor with ankylosing spondylitis. The sample was blood, either unsorted or a sorted T cell fraction (not recorded which). CDR3 region: CAISEADSGANVLTF. Written as DNA, the CDR3 is TGTGCCATCAGTGAGGCAGACTCTGGGGCCAACGTCCTGACTTTC.